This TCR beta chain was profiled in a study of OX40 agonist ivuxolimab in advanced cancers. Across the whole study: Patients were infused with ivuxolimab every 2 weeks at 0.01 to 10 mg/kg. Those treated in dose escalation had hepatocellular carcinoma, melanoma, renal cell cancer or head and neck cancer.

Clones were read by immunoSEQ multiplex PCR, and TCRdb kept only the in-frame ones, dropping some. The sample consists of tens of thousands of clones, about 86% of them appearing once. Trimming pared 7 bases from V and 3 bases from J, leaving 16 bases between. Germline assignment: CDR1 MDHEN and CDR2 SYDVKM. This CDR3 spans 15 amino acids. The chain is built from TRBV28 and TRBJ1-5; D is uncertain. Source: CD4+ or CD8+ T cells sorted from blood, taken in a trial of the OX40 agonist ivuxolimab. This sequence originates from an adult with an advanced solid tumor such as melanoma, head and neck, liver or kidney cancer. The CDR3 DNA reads TGTGCCAGCATGTTGTCGGCAGGTACCAATCAGCCCCAGCATTTT. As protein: CASMLSAGTNQPQHF.